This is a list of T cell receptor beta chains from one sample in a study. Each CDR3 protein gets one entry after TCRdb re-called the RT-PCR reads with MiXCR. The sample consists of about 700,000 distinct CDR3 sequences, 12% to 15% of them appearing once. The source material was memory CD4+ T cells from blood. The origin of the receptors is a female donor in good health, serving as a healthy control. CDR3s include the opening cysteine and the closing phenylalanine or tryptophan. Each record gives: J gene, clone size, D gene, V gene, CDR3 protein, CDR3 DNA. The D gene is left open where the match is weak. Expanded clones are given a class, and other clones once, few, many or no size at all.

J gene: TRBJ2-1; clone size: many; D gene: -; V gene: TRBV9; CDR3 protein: CASTNGWSSYNEQFF; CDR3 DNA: TGTGCCAGCACGAACGGTTGGAGCTCCTACAATGAGCAGTTCTTC
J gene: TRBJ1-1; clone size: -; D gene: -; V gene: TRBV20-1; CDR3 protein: CSASSFEIPEAFF; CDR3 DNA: TGCAGTGCTAGCTCGTTCGAAATTCCTGAAGCTTTCTTT
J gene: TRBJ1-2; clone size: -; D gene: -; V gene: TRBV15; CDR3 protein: CATSRGGTSNYGYTF; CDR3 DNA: TGTGCCACCAGCAGGGGTGGGACCTCTAACTATGGCTACACCTTC
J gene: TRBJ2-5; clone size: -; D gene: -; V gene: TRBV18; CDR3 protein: CASSPPGEQETQYF; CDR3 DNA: TGTGCCAGCTCACCACCCGGGGAGCAAGAGACCCAGTACTTC
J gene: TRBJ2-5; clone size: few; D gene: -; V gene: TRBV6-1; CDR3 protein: CASTPPAAPRRETQYF; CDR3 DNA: TGTGCCAGCACCCCTCCCGCAGCCCCACGGCGAGAGACCCAGTACTTC
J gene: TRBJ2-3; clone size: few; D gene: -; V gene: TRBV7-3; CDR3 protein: CASSPPLGDTQYF; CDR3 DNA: TGTGCCAGCAGCCCCCCTTTGGGAGATACGCAGTATTTT
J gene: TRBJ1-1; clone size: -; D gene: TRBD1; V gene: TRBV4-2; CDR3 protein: CASSKRGLGNTEAFF; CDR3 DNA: TGTGCCAGCAGCAAAAGGGGGCTTGGGAACACTGAAGCTTTCTTT
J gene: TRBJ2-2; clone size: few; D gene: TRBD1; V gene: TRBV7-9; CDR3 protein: CASSFRDRGSTGELFF; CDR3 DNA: TGTGCCAGCAGCTTCCGCGACAGGGGGTCCACCGGGGAGCTGTTTTTT
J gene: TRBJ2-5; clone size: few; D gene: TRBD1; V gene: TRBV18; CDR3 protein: CASSTNGQGAETQYF; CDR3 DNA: TGTGCCAGCTCAACTAACGGACAGGGGGCGGAGACCCAGTACTTC
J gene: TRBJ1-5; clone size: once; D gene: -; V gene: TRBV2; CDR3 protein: CASSGFGGDQPQHF; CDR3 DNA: TGTGCCAGCAGTGGGTTCGGGGGAGATCAGCCCCAGCATTTT